This record concerns one TCR beta chain sequence. Antigen specificity is unknown. Each patient was aged 18 to 65 and had newly diagnosed hyperthyroidism of under 2 months' duration. This record belongs to a study of T cells in Graves' hyperthyroidism and ophthalmopathy. Germline V gene sequence: CDR1 SGHAT, CDR2 FQNNGV. Trimming removed 1 base from V and 6 bases from J; junction bases left unmatched: 6. The CDR3 covers 16 residues. Regions amplified from RNA transcripts were the TCR beta CDR3 regions. TCR CDR3 underwent first-round RT-PCR with the HTBI primer set. TCRdb re-called the multiplex PCR reads through MiXCR, storing one row per CDR3 protein. The data contain a few hundred thousand distinct CDR3 sequences, 15% to 18% of them singletons. Findings of the study overall: The authors' 13 V-J model separated ophthalmopathy from stable hyperthyroidism.

Sequencing was carried out using blood. The clonotype comes from a woman in her twenties or thirties with Graves' hyperthyroidism. This chain connects TRBV11-2 to TRBJ2-2; 9 nucleotides match TRBD2. The CDR3 bases are TGTGCCAGCAGCTTAGGTAGCGGGAGTGCGGCCGGGGAGCTGTTTTTT. Its protein product is CASSLGSGSAAGELFF.